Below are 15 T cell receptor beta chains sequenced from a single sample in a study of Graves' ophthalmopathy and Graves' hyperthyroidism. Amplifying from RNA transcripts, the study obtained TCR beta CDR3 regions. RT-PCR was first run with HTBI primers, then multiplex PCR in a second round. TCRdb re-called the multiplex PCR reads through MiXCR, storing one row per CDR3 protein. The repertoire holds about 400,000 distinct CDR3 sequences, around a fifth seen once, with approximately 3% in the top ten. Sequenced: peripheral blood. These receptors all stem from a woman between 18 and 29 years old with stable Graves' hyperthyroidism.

The CDR3 DNA sequence: TGTGCCAGCAGTCAAAACAGGGACGAGCAGTACTTC. Its protein product is CASSQNRDEQYF. V is TRBV2 and J is TRBJ2-7; D perhaps matches TRBD1 (6 bases). The CDR3 is 12 residues long. The germline V gene has CDR1 SNHLY and CDR2 FYNNEI. V was clipped by 5 bases and J by 5 bases, with 10 bases between them.

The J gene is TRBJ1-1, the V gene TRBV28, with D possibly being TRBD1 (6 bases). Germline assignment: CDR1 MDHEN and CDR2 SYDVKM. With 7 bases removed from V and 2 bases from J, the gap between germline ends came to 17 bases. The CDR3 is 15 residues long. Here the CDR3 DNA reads TGTGCCAGCACCCCAGGGGAGCGGGTTAACACTGAAGCTTTCTTT. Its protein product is CASTPGERVNTEAFF. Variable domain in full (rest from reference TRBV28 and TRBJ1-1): DVKVTQSSRYLVKRTGEKVFLECVQDMDHENMFWYRQDPGLGLRLIYFSYDVKMKEKGDIPEGYSVSREKKERFSLILESASTNQTSMYLCASTPGERVNTEAFFGQGTRLTVV.

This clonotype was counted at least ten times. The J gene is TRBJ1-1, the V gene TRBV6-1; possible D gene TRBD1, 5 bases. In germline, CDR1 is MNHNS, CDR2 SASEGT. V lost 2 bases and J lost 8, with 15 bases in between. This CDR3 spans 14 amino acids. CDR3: CASSELYGKGEAFF. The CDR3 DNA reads TGTGCCAGCAGTGAATTGTATGGCAAGGGGGAAGCTTTCTTT.

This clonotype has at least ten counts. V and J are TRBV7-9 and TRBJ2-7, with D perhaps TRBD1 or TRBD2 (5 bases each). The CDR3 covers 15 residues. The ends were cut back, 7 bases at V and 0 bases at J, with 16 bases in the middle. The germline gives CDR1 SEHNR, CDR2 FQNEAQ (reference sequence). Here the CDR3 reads CASTPWGWSSYEQYF. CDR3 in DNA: TGTGCCAGCACCCCGTGGGGGTGGAGCTCCTACGAGCAGTACTTC.

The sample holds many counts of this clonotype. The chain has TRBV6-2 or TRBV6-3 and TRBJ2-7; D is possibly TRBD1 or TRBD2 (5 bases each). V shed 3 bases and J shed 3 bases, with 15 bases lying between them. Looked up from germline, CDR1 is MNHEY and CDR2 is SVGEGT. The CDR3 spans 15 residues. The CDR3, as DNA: TGTGCCAGCAGTTATAGTAGGGACGGAGGCTACGAGCAGTACTTC. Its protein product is CASSYSRDGGYEQYF.

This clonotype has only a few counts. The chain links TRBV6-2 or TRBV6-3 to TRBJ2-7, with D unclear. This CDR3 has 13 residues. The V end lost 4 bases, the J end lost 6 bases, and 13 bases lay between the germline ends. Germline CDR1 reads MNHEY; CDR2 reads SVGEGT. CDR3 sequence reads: CASSSTEPGEQYF. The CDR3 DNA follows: TGTGCCAGCAGTTCTACTGAACCGGGCGAGCAGTACTTC.

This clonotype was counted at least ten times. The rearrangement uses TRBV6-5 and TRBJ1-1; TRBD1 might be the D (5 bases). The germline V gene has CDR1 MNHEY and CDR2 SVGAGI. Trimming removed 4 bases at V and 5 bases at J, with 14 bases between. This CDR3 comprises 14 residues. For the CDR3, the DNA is TGTGCCAGCAGTTCCCTAGGGTGGGGGACTGAAGCTTTCTTT. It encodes CASSSLGWGTEAFF.

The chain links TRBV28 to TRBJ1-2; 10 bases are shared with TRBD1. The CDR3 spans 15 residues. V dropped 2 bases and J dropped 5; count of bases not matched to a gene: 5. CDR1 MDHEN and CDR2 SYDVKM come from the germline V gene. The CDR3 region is CASSLVGTGEYGYTF. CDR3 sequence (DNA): TGTGCCAGCAGTTTAGTGGGGACAGGGGAATATGGCTACACCTTC.

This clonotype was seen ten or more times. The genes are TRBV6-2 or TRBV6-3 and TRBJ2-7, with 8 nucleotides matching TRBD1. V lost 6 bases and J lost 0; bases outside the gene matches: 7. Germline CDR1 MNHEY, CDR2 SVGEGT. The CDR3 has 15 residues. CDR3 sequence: CASSRPGTGSYEQYF. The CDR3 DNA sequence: TGTGCCAGCAGCCGGCCGGGGACAGGCTCCTACGAGCAGTACTTC.

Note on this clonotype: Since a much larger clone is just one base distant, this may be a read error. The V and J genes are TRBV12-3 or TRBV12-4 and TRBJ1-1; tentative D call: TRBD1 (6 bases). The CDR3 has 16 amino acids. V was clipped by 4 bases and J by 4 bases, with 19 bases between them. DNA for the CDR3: TGTGCCAGCAGTTCAGGCGGTCGTAGGGGGGGCACTGAAGCTTTCTTT. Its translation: CASSSGGRRGGTEAFF.

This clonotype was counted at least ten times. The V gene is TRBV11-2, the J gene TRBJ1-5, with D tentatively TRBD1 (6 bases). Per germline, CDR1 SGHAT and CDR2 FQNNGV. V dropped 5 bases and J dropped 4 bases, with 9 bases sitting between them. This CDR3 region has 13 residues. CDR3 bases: TGTGCCAGCAGCCAGGACAGAAATCAGCCCCAGCATTTT. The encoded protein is CASSQDRNQPQHF.

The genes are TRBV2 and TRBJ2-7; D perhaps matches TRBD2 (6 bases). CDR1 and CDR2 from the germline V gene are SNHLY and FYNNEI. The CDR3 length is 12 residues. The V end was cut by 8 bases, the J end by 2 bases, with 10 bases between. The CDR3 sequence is CASAEGAYEQYF. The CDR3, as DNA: TGTGCCAGCGCGGAGGGCGCCTACGAGCAGTACTTC.

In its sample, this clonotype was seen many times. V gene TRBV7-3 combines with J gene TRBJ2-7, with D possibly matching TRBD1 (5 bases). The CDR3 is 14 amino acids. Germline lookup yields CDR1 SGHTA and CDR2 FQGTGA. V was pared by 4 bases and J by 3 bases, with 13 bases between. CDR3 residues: CASSSRGGNYEQYF. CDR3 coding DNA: TGTGCCAGCAGCTCAAGGGGCGGCAACTACGAGCAGTACTTC. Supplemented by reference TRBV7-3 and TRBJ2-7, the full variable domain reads GAGVSQTPSNKVTEKGKYVELRCDPISGHTALYWYRQSLGQGPEFLIYFQGTGAADDSGLPNDRFFAVRPEGSVSTLKIQRTERGDSAVYLCASSSRGGNYEQYFGPGTRLTVT.

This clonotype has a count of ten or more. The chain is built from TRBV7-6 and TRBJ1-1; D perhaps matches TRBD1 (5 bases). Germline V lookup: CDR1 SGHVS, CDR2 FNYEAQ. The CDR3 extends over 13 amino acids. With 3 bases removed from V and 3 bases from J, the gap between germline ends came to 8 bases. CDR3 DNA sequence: TGTGCCAGCAGCTTTGGGGCCGACACTGAAGCTTTCTTT. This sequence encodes CASSFGADTEAFF.

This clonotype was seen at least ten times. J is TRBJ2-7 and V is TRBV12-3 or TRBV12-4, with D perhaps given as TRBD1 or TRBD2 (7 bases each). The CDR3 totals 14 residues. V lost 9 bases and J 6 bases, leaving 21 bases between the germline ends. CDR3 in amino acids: CASGRGQKIGEQYF. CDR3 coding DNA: TGTGCCAGTGGGAGGGGACAGAAAATCGGCGAGCAGTACTTC.